The 22 T cell receptor beta chains listed next were all sequenced from one sample in a study of identical twins. Using its own MiXCR run on the 5' RACE reads, TCRdb lists one record per CDR3 protein. The data contain 500,000 to 600,000 distinct CDR3 sequences, less than 25% of them singletons. These data were also reused for a study on T cells expressing NK-cell markers.

The sequenced sample was CD4+ T cells sorted from blood. The receptors shown here come from a woman under 30 in good health.

The rearrangement uses TRBV25-1 and TRBJ2-1; no reliable D call. Trimming left V 4 bases short and J 9 bases short, with 7 bases between. CDR1 MGHDK and CDR2 SYGVNS come from the germline V gene. CDR3 length: 11 amino acids. The CDR3 loop reads CASSAYREQFF. CDR3 DNA sequence: TGTGCCAGCAGTGCTTATCGTGAGCAGTTCTTC.

V and J are TRBV20-1 and TRBJ2-1, with 7 positions matching TRBD2. The CDR3 covers 14 residues. V gave up 6 bases and J gave up 9 bases; unmatched junction bases: 14. Germline V CDR1 and CDR2: DFQATT, SNEGSKA (reference sequence). The CDR3 region has the DNA TGCAGTGCCCCTCGGGGGAGGGCTCCCGGTGAGCAGTTCTTC. Amino acid sequence: CSAPRGRAPGEQFF.

The sample holds a few counts of this clonotype. The CDR3 is CASKLSGRTDTQYF. CDR3 sequence (DNA): TGTGCCAGCAAGCTTAGCGGGAGAACAGATACGCAGTATTTT. The V gene is TRBV12-3 or TRBV12-4, the J gene TRBJ2-3; 9 bases are a match to TRBD2. CDR3 length: 14 amino acids. Trimming at V came to 7 bases and at J to 3 bases, leaving 5 bases not matched to a gene.

This clonotype was seen repeatedly, ten times or more. The V and J genes are TRBV7-9 and TRBJ1-2; D call uncertain. The length of the CDR3 is 13 residues. Germline V gives CDR1 SEHNR, CDR2 FQNEAQ (reference sequence). The V end was cut by 6 bases, the J end by 6 bases, with 14 bases between. The DNA for the CDR3 is TGTGCCAGCAGTCAGCAGGACCTTCATGGCTACACCTTC. Its translation: CASSQQDLHGYTF. The whole variable domain, remainder taken from reference TRBV7-9 and TRBJ1-2, is DTGVSQNPRHKITKRGQNVTFRCDPISEHNRLYWYRQTLGQGPEFLTYFQNEAQLEKSRLLSDRFSAERPKGSFSTLEIQRTEQGDSAMYLCASSQQDLHGYTFGSGTRLTVV.

V is TRBV19 and J is TRBJ2-3; TRBD2 aligns across 10 bases. CDR3 length: 14 residues. With V trimmed by 10 bases and J by 2 bases, 6 bases remained unmatched. The V gene's germline CDR1 is LNHDA and CDR2 SQIVND (reference sequence). The CDR3 here is CATGLAAITDTQYF. The CDR3 nucleotides are TGTGCCACAGGACTAGCGGCAATCACAGATACGCAGTATTTT.

Only a few counts were recorded for this clonotype. V and J are TRBV10-2 and TRBJ2-6; possible D gene TRBD1, 5 bases. Germline assignment: CDR1 WSHSY and CDR2 SAAADI. The V and J ends lost 2 bases and 4 bases respectively, with 12 bases between them. This CDR3 is 16 amino acids long. CDR3 sequence: CASSELRGAGANVLTF. CDR3 nucleotides: TGCGCCAGCAGTGAGCTTAGGGGCGCCGGGGCCAACGTCCTGACTTTC.

The chain recombines TRBV6-1 with TRBJ2-4; a possible D gene is TRBD1 (6 bases). With 8 bases removed from V and 7 bases from J, the gap between germline ends came to 18 bases. The germline gives CDR1 MNHNS, CDR2 SASEGT. The CDR3 is made up of 14 amino acids. The DNA for the CDR3 is TGTGCCAGCCGCTCCGGGACAAGCCTTAACATTCAGTACTTC. It yields the protein CASRSGTSLNIQYF.

The chain employs TRBV7-9 and TRBJ1-4; D not certain. Germline-derived CDR1 and CDR2 are SEHNR and FQNEAQ (reference sequence). Trimming took 5 bases from V and 2 from J, leaving 9 bases between them. The CDR3 spans 14 residues. DNA for the CDR3: TGTGCCAGCAGCCCCGGTGGGACTAATGAAAAACTGTTTTTT. Amino acids: CASSPGGTNEKLFF.

This clonotype has ten or more counts. The chain has TRBV10-3 and TRBJ2-3, with 12 bases aligning to TRBD2. Losses at the gene ends were 8 bases for V and 0 bases for J; bases not matched to a gene: 3. Germline values: CDR1 ENHRY, CDR2 SYGVKD. CDR3 size: 15 residues. The DNA of the CDR3 is TGTGCCATCTCCGGGACTAGCGGGAGCACAGATACGCAGTATTTT. Translating gives CAISGTSGSTDTQYF.

This clonotype was seen a handful of times. This rearrangement joins TRBV29-1 to TRBJ1-2; no reliable D call. Germline V gene data show CDR1 as SQVTM and CDR2 as ANQGSEA. Trimming left V 4 bases short and J 4 bases short, with 13 bases between. The CDR3 sequence is 13 residues long. The CDR3 loop reads CSVGITTSYGYTF. The CDR3 DNA reads as TGCAGCGTTGGAATCACTACTAGCTATGGCTACACCTTC.

This clonotype occurred a few times. The rearrangement uses TRBV7-3 and TRBJ2-5; 8 bases align to TRBD2. The CDR3 runs to 16 residues. The germline V gene encodes CDR1 SGHTA and CDR2 FQGTGA. J gave up 5 bases and V 5 bases, and 13 bases lay outside the gene matches. CDR3 amino acids: CASSPGLAHQGETQYF. CDR3 nucleotides: TGTGCCAGCAGCCCCGGACTAGCCCACCAAGGGGAGACCCAGTACTTC.

This clonotype was observed a few times. The chain joins TRBV13 to TRBJ2-6, with D perhaps being TRBD1 or TRBD2 (5 bases each). The CDR3 is 23 amino acids. Trimming took off 5 bases at V and 0 bases at J, with 32 bases between the two ends. Germline lookup yields CDR1 PRHDT and CDR2 FYEKMQ (reference sequence). The CDR3 region has the DNA TGTGCCAGCAGCCTACCTCGGGATTTTGGGCCGCGACAGAGAACCTCTGGGGCCAACGTCCTGACTTTC. It yields the protein CASSLPRDFGPRQRTSGANVLTF.

This clonotype was detected only a few times. V gene TRBV20-1 combines with J gene TRBJ1-1; 7 positions agree with TRBD1. Germline values: CDR1 DFQATT, CDR2 SNEGSKA (reference sequence). This CDR3 has 12 residues. Trimming removed 5 bases from V and 6 bases from J; junction bases left unmatched: 6. CDR3 loop: CSAQGGGSEAFF. The CDR3 bases are TGCAGTGCTCAAGGGGGCGGATCTGAAGCTTTCTTT.

The table lists this clonotype with a few counts. The CDR3 DNA is TGTGCCACAAGACAGGATTCAACTAATGAAAAACTGTTTTTT. Encoded protein: CATRQDSTNEKLFF. The chain uses TRBV10-3 and TRBJ1-4, with D possibly matching TRBD1 (6 bases). The CDR3 has 14 amino acids. V lost 10 bases, J lost 0 bases, and 12 bases lay in between. Germline values: CDR1 ENHRY, CDR2 SYGVKD.

This clonotype was picked up a small number of times. This chain links TRBV5-6 with TRBJ2-3; no firm D call. CDR1 and CDR2 (germline): SGHDT, YYEEEE. Trimming shortened V by 2 bases and J by 5 bases, and 9 bases separated the two germline ends. The CDR3 totals 13 residues. The CDR3 sequence is CASSLRVIDTQYF. CDR3 bases: TGTGCCAGCAGCTTACGGGTAATAGATACGCAGTATTTT.

The gene calls are TRBV7-9 and TRBJ1-2; D call uncertain. Germline V lookup: CDR1 SEHNR, CDR2 FQNEAQ (reference sequence). V was trimmed by 1 base and J by 9 bases, leaving 9 bases between them. CDR3 length: 12 residues. The CDR3 loop reads CASSLEEPSYTF. In DNA, the CDR3 is TGTGCCAGCAGCTTAGAGGAACCGAGCTACACCTTC.

This clonotype was detected only a few times. The chain uses TRBV20-1 and TRBJ1-4; D possibly corresponds to TRBD1 (5 bases). The CDR3 has 14 amino acids. Germline assignment: CDR1 DFQATT and CDR2 SNEGSKA (reference sequence). Trimming shortened V by 3 bases and J by 5 bases, and 13 bases separated the two germline ends. CDR3 protein: CSARRAEGNEKLFF. CDR3 nucleotide sequence: TGCAGTGCTAGGAGAGCAGAGGGGAATGAAAAACTGTTTTTT.

This clonotype was detected only a few times. The J gene is TRBJ1-6, the V gene TRBV5-6; D is unresolved. The V end was cut by 0 bases, the J end by 8 bases, with 3 bases between. In germline, CDR1 is SGHDT, CDR2 YYEEEE. The CDR3 totals 12 residues. CDR3 region: CASSLDHSPLHF. CDR3 nucleotides: TGTGCCAGCAGCTTGGACCATTCACCCCTCCACTTT.

The chain recombines TRBV6-1 with TRBJ1-5, with a tentative D call TRBD1 (5 bases). This CDR3 is 15 amino acids long. CDR1 is MNHNS, CDR2 SASEGT, per germline. The V end lost 5 bases, the J end lost 3 bases, and 14 bases lay between the germline ends. Here the CDR3 DNA reads TGTGCCAGCAGTCCCACCGGACACCACAATCAGCCCCAGCATTTT. Translated: CASSPTGHHNQPQHF.

The chain couples TRBV5-1 to TRBJ2-3; D is undetermined. Per germline, CDR1 SGHRS and CDR2 YFSETQ. Trimming shortened V by 4 bases and J by 1 base, and 13 bases separated the two germline ends. This CDR3 contains 15 residues. The CDR3 sequence: CASSPAADRTDTQYF. CDR3 nucleotide sequence: TGCGCCAGCAGCCCTGCGGCGGACCGCACAGATACGCAGTATTTT.

This clonotype was seen a few times. This chain joins TRBV6-1 and TRBJ2-7; the D gene is possibly TRBD1 (6 bases). CDR1 and CDR2 from the germline V gene are MNHNS and SASEGT. The CDR3 consists of 15 residues. V was cut by 6 bases and J by 5 bases, with 20 bases left in between. The CDR3 DNA reads TGTGCCAGCAGCCCCGAGGGGCAGGGGAGAAACGAGCAGTACTTC. It is translated as CASSPEGQGRNEQYF.

This clonotype was counted at least ten times. This chain uses TRBV12-3 or TRBV12-4 with TRBJ2-1; a weak D match, TRBD1 (6 bases). V lost 2 bases and J 4 bases, leaving 12 bases between the germline ends. The CDR3 spans 15 residues. Here the CDR3 reads CASSLTGHKYNEQFF. In nucleotides, the CDR3 is TGTGCCAGCAGTTTAACGGGACACAAATACAATGAGCAGTTCTTC.